One and the same sample provided the 2 T cell receptor beta chains below, sequenced in a study of molecular identifiers for immune sequencing clone quantification. A single record per CDR3 protein comes from TCRdb applying MiXCR to the PCR reads. This sample has approximately 550,000 distinct CDR3 sequences, with 20% to 25% found just once. The sequenced sample consisted of naive CD8+ T cells from blood, with Jurkat cell RNA spiked in. Regarding subset: FACS-sorted CD8+CD4-CCR7+CD45RA+ naive T cells. These receptors were taken from a human donor in good health. Some libraries in this study had Jurkat cell RNA spiked in.

Turning to this clonotype: A read error may be the cause here, since a much bigger clone is one base away. This chain connects TRBV12-3 or TRBV12-4 to TRBJ1-5; D not resolved. The CDR3 has 13 amino acids. V was clipped by 5 bases and J by 9 bases, with 14 bases between them. The CDR3 DNA follows: TGTGCCAGCAGTCAAATCCCTAGTCGGCCCCAGCATTTT. Translating gives CASSQIPSRPQHF.

This clonotype was seen a handful of times. The V call is TRBV20-1, the J call TRBJ2-1; a weak D match, TRBD1 (6 bases). This CDR3 is built from 16 residues. Trimming took off 6 bases at V and 6 bases at J, with 24 bases between the two ends. Germline CDR1 reads DFQATT; CDR2 reads SNEGSKA (reference sequence). The CDR3 loop is CSASDSRTAHINEQFF. The DNA of the CDR3 is TGCAGTGCCTCGGACAGCCGAACCGCACACATCAATGAGCAGTTCTTC.